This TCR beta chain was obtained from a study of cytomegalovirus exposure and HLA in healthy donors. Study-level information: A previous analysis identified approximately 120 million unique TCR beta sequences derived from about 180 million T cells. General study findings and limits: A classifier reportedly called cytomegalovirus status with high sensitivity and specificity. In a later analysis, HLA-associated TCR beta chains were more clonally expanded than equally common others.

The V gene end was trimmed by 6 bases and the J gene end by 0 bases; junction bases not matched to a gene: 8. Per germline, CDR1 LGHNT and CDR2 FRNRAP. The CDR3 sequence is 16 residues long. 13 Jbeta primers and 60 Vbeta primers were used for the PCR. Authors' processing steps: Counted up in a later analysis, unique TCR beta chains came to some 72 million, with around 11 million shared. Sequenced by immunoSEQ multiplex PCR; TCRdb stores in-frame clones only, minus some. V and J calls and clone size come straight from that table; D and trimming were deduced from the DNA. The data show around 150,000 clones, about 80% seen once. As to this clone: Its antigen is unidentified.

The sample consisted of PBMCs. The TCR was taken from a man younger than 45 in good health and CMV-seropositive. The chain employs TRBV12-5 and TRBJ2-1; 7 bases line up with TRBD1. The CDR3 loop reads CASGRTGDSSYNEQFF. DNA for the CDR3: TGTGCTAGTGGACGAACAGGGGATAGCTCCTACAATGAGCAGTTCTTC. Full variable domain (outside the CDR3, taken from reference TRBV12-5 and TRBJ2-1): DARVTQTPRHKVTEMGQEVTMRCQPILGHNTVFWYRQTMMQGLELLAYFRNRAPLDDSGMPKDRFSAEMPDATLATLKIQPSEPRDSAVYFCASGRTGDSSYNEQFFGPGTRLTVL.